This T cell receptor (beta chain) stems from a study of blood T cell repertoires in COVID-19. Study at large: Sample material is recorded as cDNA or gDNA derived from T cells, B-cell-depleted T cells, or PBMCs.

How the authors handled the data: Cell counts per sample came from amplifying reference gene primers. The method was immunoSEQ multiplex PCR; TCRdb's version includes in-frame clones alone and lacks a portion of them. Clonal size and the V and J genes are those of that table, whereas D and trimming came from the DNA. The table shows 70,000 to 90,000 clones, with 85% occurring only once. Patients of the Seattle cohort, enrolled during active infection, were followed longitudinally. Germline lookup yields CDR1 MDHEN and CDR2 SYDVKM. The CDR3 sequence is 15 residues long. V lost 5 bases and J lost 3, with 16 bases in between.

The clonotype comes from a middle-aged man with COVID-19, enrolled during active disease. The chain couples TRBV28 to TRBJ1-2; the D gene is possibly TRBD1 (6 bases). Sequenced material: peripheral blood. The CDR3 DNA is TGTGCCAGCAGTGGCTCAGGGGTGCGCGACTATGGCTACACCTTC. It codes for CASSGSGVRDYGYTF.